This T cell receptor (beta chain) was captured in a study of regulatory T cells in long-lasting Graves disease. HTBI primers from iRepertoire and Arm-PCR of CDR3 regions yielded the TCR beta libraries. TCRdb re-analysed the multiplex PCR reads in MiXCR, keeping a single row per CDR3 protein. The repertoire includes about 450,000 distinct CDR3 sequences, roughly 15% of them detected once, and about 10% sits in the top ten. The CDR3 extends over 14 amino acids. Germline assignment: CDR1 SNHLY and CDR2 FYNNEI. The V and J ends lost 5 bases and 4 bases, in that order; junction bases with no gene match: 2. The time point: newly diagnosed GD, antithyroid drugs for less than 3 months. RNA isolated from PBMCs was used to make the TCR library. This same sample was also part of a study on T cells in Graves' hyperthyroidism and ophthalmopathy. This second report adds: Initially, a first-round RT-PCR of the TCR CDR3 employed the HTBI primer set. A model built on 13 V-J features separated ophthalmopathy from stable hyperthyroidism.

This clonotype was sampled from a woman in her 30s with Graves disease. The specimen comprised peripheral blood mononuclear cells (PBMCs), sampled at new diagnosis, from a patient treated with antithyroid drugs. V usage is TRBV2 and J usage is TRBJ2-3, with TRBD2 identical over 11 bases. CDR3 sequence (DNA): TGTGCCAGCAGTATTAGCGGGAGGGCAGATACGCAGTATTTT. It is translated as CASSISGRADTQYF.